These 17 T cell receptor beta chains came from one sample sequenced in a study of blood T cells in healthy people across ages. Next came a second PCR, run for about 7 to 12 cycles, which used a sample-barcoded 5' primer along with a J-beta primer mix. TCRdb reprocessed the 5' RACE reads via MiXCR and lists one record per CDR3 protein. The sample lists about 780,000 distinct CDR3 sequences, roughly 24% occurring once. These same data were also listed under a study on T cells of mothers and their children.

The sample taken for sequencing was blood. These receptor sequences come from a boy between 10 and 17 years old in good health.

This clonotype was seen a handful of times. The rearrangement joins TRBV20-1 to TRBJ2-5, with unresolved D. Germline CDR1 DFQATT, CDR2 SNEGSKA (reference sequence). V was cut by 0 bases and J by 5 bases, with 13 bases left in between. This CDR3 region has 14 residues. The CDR3 sequence is CSAREPGVTETQYF. CDR3 sequence (DNA): TGCAGTGCTAGAGAGCCTGGAGTAACGGAGACCCAGTACTTC.

J is TRBJ2-3 and V is TRBV4-2; 8 nucleotides align to TRBD1. In germline, CDR1 is LGHNA, CDR2 YNFKEQ. The CDR3 loop spans 15 amino acids. Trimming cost V 0 bases and J 5 bases; bases outside gene matches: 4. CDR3 sequence (DNA): TGTGCCAGCAGCCAAGAAACAGGGGGAGTAGATACGCAGTATTTT. Translated, it gives CASSQETGGVDTQYF.

The table lists this clonotype with a few counts. This sequence joins TRBV20-1 and TRBJ1-1; D remains unclear. Per germline, CDR1 DFQATT and CDR2 SNEGSKA (reference sequence). This CDR3 is built from 12 residues. V was shortened by 0 bases and J by 11 bases, with 13 bases between the two germline ends. The CDR3 is CSARDWEGLAFF. DNA of the CDR3: TGCAGTGCTAGAGATTGGGAAGGGTTGGCTTTCTTT.

This clonotype was detected only a few times. The rearrangement links TRBV7-9 to TRBJ1-1; tentatively, D is TRBD1 (5 bases). Germline CDR1 and CDR2: SEHNR and FQNEAQ (reference sequence). Trimming took off 1 base at V and 1 base at J, with 7 bases between the two ends. The CDR3 consists of 14 residues. This CDR3 is CASSLGTKNTEAFF. CDR3 sequence (DNA): TGTGCCAGCAGCTTAGGGACAAAGAACACTGAAGCTTTCTTT. Variable domain in full (rest from reference TRBV7-9 and TRBJ1-1): DTGVSQNPRHKITKRGQNVTFRCDPISEHNRLYWYRQTLGQGPEFLTYFQNEAQLEKSRLLSDRFSAERPKGSFSTLEIQRTEQGDSAMYLCASSLGTKNTEAFFGQGTRLTVV.

This clonotype was recorded a few times. This rearrangement joins TRBV13 to TRBJ2-6; D uncertain. The CDR3 has 17 amino acids. Trimming shortened V by 0 bases and J by 0 bases, and 9 bases separated the two germline ends. From germline, CDR1 is PRHDT and CDR2 FYEKMQ (reference sequence). The CDR3 protein is CASSLGPLGSGANVLTF. In DNA, the CDR3 is TGTGCCAGCAGCTTAGGACCATTGGGCTCTGGGGCCAACGTCCTGACTTTC.

Comments on this clonotype: The junction shows a germline mismatch at one end, possibly a read error. The V gene is TRBV10-3, the J gene TRBJ2-7; 10 bases map to TRBD1. Germline V CDR1 and CDR2: ENHRY, SYGVKD. This CDR3 is 13 amino acids long. The CDR3 spells CATRDRGSYERYF. In DNA, the CDR3 is TGTGCCACCAGGGACAGGGGATCCTACGAGCGGTACTTC.

This clonotype has a handful of counts. This sequence joins TRBV12-3 or TRBV12-4 and TRBJ1-2, with D perhaps TRBD1 (5 bases). The CDR3 extends over 12 amino acids. Trimming pared 5 bases from V and 6 bases from J, leaving 10 bases between. CDR3 sequence: CASSRDSNGYTF. CDR3 DNA sequence: TGTGCCAGCAGTCGTGACAGCAATGGCTACACCTTC.

There are a few counts of this clonotype. This rearrangement joins TRBV2 to TRBJ2-3; D gene unclear. The ends were cut back, 6 bases at V and 0 bases at J, with 10 bases in the middle. Germline CDR1 and CDR2: SNHLY and FYNNEI. The CDR3 runs to 14 residues. The CDR3 spells CASRGPYSTDTQYF. The CDR3 DNA reads as TGTGCCAGCAGAGGACCCTATAGCACAGATACGCAGTATTTT.

This clonotype was counted between two and nine times. CDR3 region: CASSVDESLTDTQYF. CDR3 nucleotides: TGCGCCAGCAGCGTGGACGAGAGCCTCACAGATACGCAGTATTTT. J is TRBJ2-3 and V is TRBV5-1; no clear D gene. V lost 4 bases and J 2 bases, leaving 14 bases between the germline ends. The CDR3 runs to 15 residues. CDR1 is SGHRS, CDR2 YFSETQ, per germline. Full variable domain (rest looked up from reference TRBV5-1 and TRBJ2-3): KAGVTQTPRYLIKTRGQQVTLSCSPISGHRSVSWYQQTPGQGLQFLFEYFSETQRNKGNFPGRFSGRQFSNSRSEMNVSTLELGDSALYLCASSVDESLTDTQYFGPGTRLTVL.

The chain is built from TRBV15 and TRBJ2-1; 7 bases are a match to TRBD1. Per germline, CDR1 LNHNV and CDR2 YYDKDF (reference sequence). CDR3 length: 15 amino acids. The ends lost 4 bases at V and 2 bases at J; junction bases unmatched: 5. The DNA of the CDR3 is TGTGCCACCAGCATTAACAGGGGCGCCTACAATGAGCAGTTCTTC. It specifies CATSINRGAYNEQFF.

This clonotype was counted between two and nine times. The chain is built from TRBV6-2 or TRBV6-3 and TRBJ2-5; tentatively, D is TRBD2 (7 bases). The CDR3 loop spans 16 amino acids. V lost 5 bases, J lost 5 bases, and 21 bases lay in between. The germline V gene has CDR1 MNHEY and CDR2 SVGEGT. DNA for the CDR3: TGTGCCAGCAGTCCTACCGTCGGGGGGCCCGGGGAGACCCAGTACTTC. Translated, it gives CASSPTVGGPGETQYF.

The chain combines TRBV9 with TRBJ1-4, with 8 bases matching TRBD1. CDR1 and CDR2 from the germline V gene are SGDLS and YYNGEE. The V segment lost 3 bases and the J segment 7 bases; nucleotides outside the gene matches: 11. The CDR3 is made up of 16 amino acids. CDR3 amino acids: CASSEGHRGISEKLFF. CDR3 DNA sequence: TGTGCCAGCAGCGAAGGACACAGGGGGATCAGTGAAAAACTGTTTTTT.

In its sample, this clonotype was seen a few times. The V and J genes are TRBV5-1 and TRBJ1-4; D gene ambiguous. The V and J ends lost 0 bases and 7 bases respectively, with 13 bases between them. Germline V gene sequence: CDR1 SGHRS, CDR2 YFSETQ. This CDR3 is built from 15 residues. The DNA for the CDR3 is TGCGCCAGCAGCTTGGCCGCGTTAGGAGCTGAAAAACTGTTTTTT. Amino acid sequence: CASSLAALGAEKLFF. Using reference TRBV5-1 and TRBJ1-4 for the parts outside the CDR3, the full variable domain is KAGVTQTPRYLIKTRGQQVTLSCSPISGHRSVSWYQQTPGQGLQFLFEYFSETQRNKGNFPGRFSGRQFSNSRSEMNVSTLELGDSALYLCASSLAALGAEKLFFGSGTQLSVL.

The V gene is TRBV7-9, the J gene TRBJ2-5, with 8 bases identical to TRBD2. Germline assignment: CDR1 SEHNR and CDR2 FQNEAQ (reference sequence). After removal of 5 bases from V and 2 bases from J, the junction contained 4 bases not matched to a gene. The CDR3 totals 14 residues. In nucleotides, the CDR3 is TGTGCCAGCAGCGTTAGCGGGGCGCAAGAGACCCAGTACTTC. Translation gives CASSVSGAQETQYF.

This clonotype was found a few times. CDR3 in amino acids: CASREVLAGGPRVRRQYF. Here the CDR3 DNA reads TGTGCCAGCAGAGAGGTCCTAGCGGGGGGCCCACGGGTGCGTAGGCAGTATTTT. This chain links TRBV2 with TRBJ2-3, with 11 bases lining up with TRBD2. Losses at the gene ends were 6 bases for V and 11 bases for J; bases not matched to a gene: 22. This CDR3 is 18 amino acids long. In germline, CDR1 is SNHLY, CDR2 FYNNEI.

The chain is built from TRBV10-3 and TRBJ2-5; maybe TRBD1 (6 bases). Germline CDR1 and CDR2: ENHRY and SYGVKD. V lost 5 bases, J lost 11 bases, and 15 bases lay in between. This CDR3 has 12 residues. The CDR3 DNA reads as TGTGCCATCAGTCCGACAGGACTTGAGCAGTACTTC. Translating it yields CAISPTGLEQYF.

The V call is TRBV12-3 or TRBV12-4, the J call TRBJ2-7; D is ambiguous. The CDR3 has 13 residues. Trimming stripped 6 bases from V and 4 bases from J, with 13 bases between. Written as DNA, the CDR3 is TGTGCCAGCAGAGGAATACGAAATTACGAGCAGTACTTC. This sequence encodes CASRGIRNYEQYF.